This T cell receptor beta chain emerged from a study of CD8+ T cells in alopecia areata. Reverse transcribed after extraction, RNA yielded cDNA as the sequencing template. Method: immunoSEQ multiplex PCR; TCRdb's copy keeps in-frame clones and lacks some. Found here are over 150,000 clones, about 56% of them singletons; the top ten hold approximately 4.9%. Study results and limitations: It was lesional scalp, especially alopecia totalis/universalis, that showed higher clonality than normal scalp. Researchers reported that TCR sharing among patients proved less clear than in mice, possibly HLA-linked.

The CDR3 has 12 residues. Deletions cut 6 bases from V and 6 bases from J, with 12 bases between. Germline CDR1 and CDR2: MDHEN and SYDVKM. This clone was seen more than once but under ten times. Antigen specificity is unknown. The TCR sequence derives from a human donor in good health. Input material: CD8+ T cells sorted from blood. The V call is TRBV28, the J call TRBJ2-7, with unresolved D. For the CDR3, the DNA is TGTGCCAGCAGCCTGCCGGGTGGCGAGCAGTACTTC. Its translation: CASSLPGGEQYF.